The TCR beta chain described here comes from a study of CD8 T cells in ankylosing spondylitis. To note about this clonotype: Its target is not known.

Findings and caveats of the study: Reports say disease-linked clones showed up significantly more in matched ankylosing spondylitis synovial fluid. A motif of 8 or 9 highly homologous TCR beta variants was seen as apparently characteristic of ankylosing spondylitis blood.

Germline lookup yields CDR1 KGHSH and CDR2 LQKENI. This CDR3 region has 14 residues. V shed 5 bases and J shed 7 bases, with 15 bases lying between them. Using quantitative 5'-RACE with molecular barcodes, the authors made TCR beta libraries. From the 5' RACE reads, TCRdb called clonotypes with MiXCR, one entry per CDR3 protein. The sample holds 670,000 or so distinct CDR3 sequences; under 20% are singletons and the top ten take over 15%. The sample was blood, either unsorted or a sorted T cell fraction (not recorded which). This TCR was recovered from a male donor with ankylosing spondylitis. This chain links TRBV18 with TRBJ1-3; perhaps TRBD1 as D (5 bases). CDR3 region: CASSLWTEGNTIYF. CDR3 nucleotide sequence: TGTGCCAGCTCATTATGGACCGAGGGGAACACCATATATTTT.